The rows below give T cell receptor beta chains drawn from one sample of a study of OX40 agonist ivuxolimab in advanced cancers. Repertoires were generated with immunoSEQ multiplex PCR, while TCRdb's copy carries only in-frame clones and drops some. This table has 82,000 or so clones, more than 80% appearing once. Here the sequenced sample was CD4+ or CD8+ T cells sorted from blood, taken in a trial of the OX40 agonist ivuxolimab. The receptor source for this set is an adult with an advanced solid tumor such as melanoma, head and neck, liver or kidney cancer. Each CDR3 is given with its conserved first and last residue. The order of the fields is D gene, J gene, V gene, CDR3 length, clone size, CDR3 DNA, CDR3 protein. The D gene is left open where the match is weak. The size entry is marked missing in some rows and otherwise reads once, few, many or a size class.

>NA|TRBJ2-7|TRBV5-5|14|few
TGTGCCAGCAGCTTGGGACCTGGACCCTACGAGCAGTACTTC
CASSLGPGPYEQYF
>TRBD1|TRBJ1-2|TRBV5-4|14|few
TGTGCCAGCAGCCCCAGGGGGGAAAACTATGGCTACACCTTC
CASSPRGENYGYTF
>TRBD1|TRBJ1-1|TRBV28|17|NA
TGTGCCAGCAGTTTAGGGTTCCAGGGGGCGTTGGGGGCTGAAGCTTTCTTT
CASSLGFQGALGAEAFF
>NA|TRBJ1-5|TRBV4-1|13|NA
TGCGCCAGCAGCCAAGATTGGAGCAGGGCCCAGCATTTT
CASSQDWSRAQHF
>NA|TRBJ2-3|TRBV5-1|13|NA
TGCGCCAGCAGCATGCCTACTATGAATACGCAGTATTTT
CASSMPTMNTQYF
>TRBD2|TRBJ2-1|TRBV9|14|NA
TGTGCCAGCAGTACTAGCGGGGGCTACAATGAGCAGTTCTTC
CASSTSGGYNEQFF
>TRBD1|TRBJ1-2|TRBV7-2|14|NA
TGTGCCAGCAGCTCTACAGGGGGGTACTATGGCTACACCTTC
CASSSTGGYYGYTF
>NA|TRBJ2-5|TRBV2|14|NA
TGTGCCAGCAGAACCACCGGGACACAAGAGACCCAGTACTTC
CASRTTGTQETQYF
>TRBD1|TRBJ2-5|TRBV6-1|14|once
TGTGCCAGCAGTGAGGGGACAGGGGGAGAGACCCAGTACTTC
CASSEGTGGETQYF
>TRBD1|TRBJ1-2|TRBV2|14|NA
TGTGCCAGCAGTCTTGGACAGGGAGGCTATGGCTACACCTTC
CASSLGQGGYGYTF
>NA|TRBJ1-2|TRBV18|13|NA
TGTGCCAGCTCACCAGAGGGGATGGGTGGCTACACCTTC
CASSPEGMGGYTF
>NA|TRBJ1-2|TRBV6-4|12|NA
TGTGCCAGCAGTGCCACAGGGTATGGCTACACCTTC
CASSATGYGYTF
>NA|TRBJ2-3|TRBV5-1|13|NA
TGCGCCAGCAGCTTGGGAATCACAGATACGCAGTATTTT
CASSLGITDTQYF
>NA|TRBJ1-2|TRBV19|14|NA
TGTGCCAGTAGGCCGTCAGGGACGTCCTATGGCTACACCTTC
CASRPSGTSYGYTF
>NA|TRBJ2-1|TRBV19|14|NA
TGTGCCAGTAGTATAGGCGTCGGCCCCCATGAGCAGTTCTTC
CASSIGVGPHEQFF
>NA|TRBJ1-2|TRBV29-1|14|NA
TGCAGCGTCCCGGGCCGGGGGGCTAACTATGGCTACACCTTC
CSVPGRGANYGYTF
>NA|TRBJ1-6|TRBV5-5|15|NA
TGTGCCAGCAGCTGGGAGACAGGTGGAAATTCACCCCTCCACTTT
CASSWETGGNSPLHF
>TRBD1|TRBJ1-2|TRBV19|15|NA
TGTGCCAGTAGAGACGGACAGGCCGCTAACTATGGCTACACCTTC
CASRDGQAANYGYTF
>NA|TRBJ2-6|TRBV28|15|NA
TGTGCCAGCAGTTTACCGGGAATGGGGGCCAACGTCCTGACTTTC
CASSLPGMGANVLTF
>TRBD1|TRBJ1-2|TRBV14|16|once
TGTGCCAGCAGCCAATCCGACAGGGGGCTGCTCTATGGCTACACCTTC
CASSQSDRGLLYGYTF
>NA|TRBJ1-2|TRBV2|13|NA
TGTGCCAGCAGTGATCTGTCCGAATATGGCTACACCTTC
CASSDLSEYGYTF
>NA|TRBJ2-5|TRBV28|16|NA
TGTGCCAGCAGTTCCCCTTTCAGGGGCTTTTCGGAGACCCAGTACTTC
CASSSPFRGFSETQYF
>TRBD1|TRBJ2-5|TRBV9|15|NA
TGTGCCAGCAACATGGCCCCGGACAGGGGGGAGACCCAGTACTTC
CASNMAPDRGETQYF
>NA|TRBJ2-5|TRBV19|23|NA
TGTGCCAGTCCTACCCCAAACTTTGCAGGCCCGTGCCCATGCCCCCCGAACAAGGAGACCCAGTACTTC
CASPTPNFAGPCPCPPNKETQYF
>NA|TRBJ1-2|TRBV6-5|14|NA
TGTGCCAGCAGGCCGACAGGCGAGAACTATGGCTACACCTTC
CASRPTGENYGYTF
>NA|TRBJ1-2|TRBV7-9|15|NA
TGTGCCAGCACCCAACCCATGGGGGAAGCCTATGGCTACACCTTC
CASTQPMGEAYGYTF
>TRBD2|TRBJ2-1|TRBV11-2|15|NA
TGTGCCAGCAGCGGCGGCAGCGGGGGGGTTCGGAAACAGTTCTTC
CASSGGSGGVRKQFF
>NA|TRBJ2-3|TRBV5-1|14|NA
TGCGCCAGCAGCTTCCGTCAGGGAGGTGATACGCAGTATTTT
CASSFRQGGDTQYF
>TRBD1|TRBJ1-6|TRBV5-5|15|NA
TGTGCCAGCAGCCCGACAGGGAGGTCTAATTCACCCCTCCACTTT
CASSPTGRSNSPLHF
>NA|TRBJ1-2|TRBV5-4|14|NA
TGTGCCAGCAGCTGGGAGGGGGGCCACTATGGCTACACCTTC
CASSWEGGHYGYTF
>NA|TRBJ2-7|TRBV6-5|13|NA
TGTGCCAGCAGTTACTCTCGAGCGTACGAGCAGTACTTC
CASSYSRAYEQYF
>NA|TRBJ1-1|TRBV23-1|15|NA
TGCGCCAGCAGTCAATGGAGGGGGGCGAACACTGAAGCTTTCTTT
CASSQWRGANTEAFF
>NA|TRBJ2-7|TRBV11-2|17|NA
TGTGCCAGCAGCTTAACGGTCGAGGGAGCAGGGCCCTCCGAGCAGTACTTC
CASSLTVEGAGPSEQYF
>NA|TRBJ2-3|TRBV5-8|13|once
TGTGCCAGCAGTCGGACGAGCACAGATACGCAGTATTTT
CASSRTSTDTQYF
>TRBD1|TRBJ2-5|TRBV6-6|15|NA
TGTGCCAGCAGTTACTCGGGGACAGTGCAAGAGACCCAGTACTTC
CASSYSGTVQETQYF
>TRBD1|TRBJ1-2|TRBV19|18|NA
TGTGCCAGTAGTGTGGCCGGGACAGTGCTTATAGCTAACTATGGCTACACCTTC
CASSVAGTVLIANYGYTF
>NA|TRBJ1-5|TRBV6-6|15|NA
TGTGCCAGCAGTTACGGGCAGGGTGGCCATCAGCCCCAGCATTTT
CASSYGQGGHQPQHF
>TRBD2|TRBJ2-5|TRBV4-2|17|NA
TGTGCCAGCAGCCAAGGGAGGACTAGCGGGGGGCAAGAGACCCAGTACTTC
CASSQGRTSGGQETQYF
>NA|TRBJ2-3|TRBV28|15|few
TGTGCCAGCAGTCTCAACCGGGGTTTCACAGATACGCAGTATTTT
CASSLNRGFTDTQYF
>NA|TRBJ2-2|TRBV14|14|NA
TGTGCCAGCAGCCAAAATCAGGGGTCCGGGGAGCTGTTTTTT
CASSQNQGSGELFF
>NA|TRBJ1-2|TRBV6-1|13|NA
TGTGCCAGCACCGATGGGCTAAGACGTGGCTACACCTTC
CASTDGLRRGYTF
>NA|TRBJ2-5|TRBV29-1|11|NA
TGCAGCGTTGAAACTGGGGAGACCCAGTACTTC
CSVETGETQYF
>NA|TRBJ1-5|TRBV4-1|17|NA
TGCGCCAGCAGCCAATTGGGCACAGAATATAGCAATCAGCCCCAGCATTTT
CASSQLGTEYSNQPQHF
>TRBD2|TRBJ2-3|TRBV29-1|13|NA
TGCAGCGCAGGACTAGCGGGGGGAAATACGCAGTATTTT
CSAGLAGGNTQYF
>NA|TRBJ2-5|TRBV27|15|NA
TGTGCCAGCAGTTTATCATCAGGGTCGCGGGAGACCCAGTACTTC
CASSLSSGSRETQYF
>NA|TRBJ1-5|TRBV18|14|NA
TGTGCCAGCTCACCAGAGGGGGGTATTCAGCCCCAGCATTTT
CASSPEGGIQPQHF
>TRBD1|TRBJ2-7|TRBV2|13|NA
TGTGCCAGCGGAGGACAGGGTTCCTACGAGCAGTACTTC
CASGGQGSYEQYF
>NA|TRBJ1-2|TRBV29-1|11|NA
TGCAGCGACACTACTAACTATGGCTACACCTTC
CSDTTNYGYTF
>NA|TRBJ1-4|TRBV28|16|NA
TGTGCCAGCAGTTCCAGGGTGGGTGGAACTAATGAAAAACTGTTTTTT
CASSSRVGGTNEKLFF
>NA|TRBJ1-1|TRBV5-1|13|NA
TGCGCCAGCAGCGTACGACATGACACTGAAGCTTTCTTT
CASSVRHDTEAFF